Listed below are T cell receptor beta chains from one sample, sequenced in a study of blood T cell repertoires in COVID-19. Assay used: immunoSEQ multiplex PCR; TCRdb lists only in-frame clones, some missing. Of about 320,000 clones listed, 75% to 85% are singletons. Sequencing was performed on peripheral blood. The receptor set was obtained from a human donor in a cohort sampled during active COVID-19. The CDR3 runs from the conserved cysteine through the conserved F or W. The order of the fields is clone size, V gene, J gene, D gene, CDR3 length, CDR3 DNA, CDR3 protein. A D gene is named only where the DNA matches it firmly. Clone size is not always given. Where it is, it says once, few, many or a class for expanded clones.

>.|TRBV3-1/TRBV3-2|TRBJ1-2|TRBD1|15
TGTGCCAGCAGCCAAATACCGGGACAGGGATATGGCTACACCTTC
CASSQIPGQGYGYTF
>.|TRBV25-1|TRBJ1-5|.|16
TGTGCCAGCAGTGAATGGTCGGACAGTAGCAATCAGCCCCAGCATTTT
CASSEWSDSSNQPQHF
>.|TRBV27|TRBJ2-7|.|13
TGTGCCAGCAGTTTACGTAAGGGGCCCGAGCAGTACTTC
CASSLRKGPEQYF
>.|TRBV24-1|TRBJ2-1|TRBD1|20
TGTGCCACCAGTGATTCCCAGGGAACGCAGGGGGCCGGCTCCTACAATGAGCAGTTCTTC
CATSDSQGTQGAGSYNEQFF
>.|TRBV2|TRBJ2-3|TRBD2|15
TGTGCCAGCAACCTAGCGGGGGGAGGCACAGATACGCAGTATTTT
CASNLAGGGTDTQYF
>.|TRBV27|TRBJ2-6|.|14
TGTGCCAGCAGGAGATTCTCTGGGGCCAACGTCCTGACTTTC
CASRRFSGANVLTF
>.|TRBV6-1|TRBJ1-1|TRBD1|14
TGTGCCAGCAGTGAATTAGGGACAGGGGCGCAGGCTTTCTTT
CASSELGTGAQAFF
>.|TRBV9|TRBJ2-1|TRBD2|16
TGTGCCAGCAGCCCCCGGCGGGGGGGCTCCTACAATGAGCAGTTCTTC
CASSPRRGGSYNEQFF
>.|TRBV13|TRBJ1-1|.|14
TGTGCCAGCAGCTTATCCCATCAGGGAATGGGAGCTTTCTTT
CASSLSHQGMGAFF
>.|TRBV12-3/TRBV12-4|TRBJ1-1|.|13
TGTGCCAGCAGCCTAGCGGGGAACACTGAAGCTTTCTTT
CASSLAGNTEAFF
>.|TRBV10-1|TRBJ1-1|.|13
TGCGCCAGCAGTGAGTCTTGGCCCCCTGAAGCTTTCTTT
CASSESWPPEAFF
>.|TRBV5-1|TRBJ1-1|.|15
TGCGCCAGCAGCGCCGACAGGCTTCGGAACACTGAAGCTTTCTTT
CASSADRLRNTEAFF
>.|TRBV20-1|TRBJ2-7|.|11
TGCAGTGCTAGAGATTCGGGCGAGCAGTACTTC
CSARDSGEQYF
>few|TRBV10-2|TRBJ1-1|TRBD1|13
TGCGCCAGCAGTGAGAGGGGGACAGGGGAAGCTTTCTTT
CASSERGTGEAFF
>.|TRBV27|TRBJ2-3|TRBD2|15
TGTGCCAGCAGTTTACTGGTAGCGGGGGATCATACGCAGTATTTT
CASSLLVAGDHTQYF
>.|TRBV6-5|TRBJ1-2|TRBD1|16
TGTGCCAGCAGTTCCCAGGGGGCGGGGATTGAAAATGGCTACACCTTC
CASSSQGAGIENGYTF
>.|TRBV19|TRBJ1-6|.|14
TGTGCCAGTAGAATCGGAACAGGGAATTCACCCCTCCACTTT
CASRIGTGNSPLHF
>.|TRBV27|TRBJ1-6|.|14
TGTGCCAGCAGTGGAGATTTCCCAAATTCACCCCTCCACTTT
CASSGDFPNSPLHF
>.|TRBV27|TRBJ2-2|TRBD1|16
TGTGCCAGCAGTTTATCGACAGGGGTGGACACCGGGGAGCTGTTTTTT
CASSLSTGVDTGELFF
>.|TRBV5-4|TRBJ2-7|.|13
TGTGCCAGCAGCTTGGGACAGAACTACGAGCAGTACTTC
CASSLGQNYEQYF
>once|TRBV19|TRBJ2-1|TRBD2|13
TGTGCCAGTGGCGCGGGGGGGTACAATGAGCAGTTCTTC
CASGAGGYNEQFF
>.|TRBV9|TRBJ2-5|TRBD2|14
TGTGCCAGCAGCGTAGTGTCTAGCGGAGAGACCCAGTACTTC
CASSVVSSGETQYF
>.|TRBV3-1/TRBV3-2|TRBJ1-2|.|13
TGTGCCAGCAGCCAGGGAGGGGAATATGGCTACACCTTC
CASSQGGEYGYTF
>once|TRBV25-1|TRBJ2-3|TRBD1|16
TGTGCCAGCAGTGTTGGGGACAGGGCAAGCGCAGATACGCAGTATTTT
CASSVGDRASADTQYF
>.|TRBV6-5|TRBJ1-2|.|14
TGTGCCAGCAGCCCACTAGGACGCAACTATGGCTACACCTTC
CASSPLGRNYGYTF
>.|TRBV7-9|TRBJ1-1|TRBD1|14
TGTGCCAGCACCACCCTCTTAGGACAGGGTGAAGCTTTCTTT
CASTTLLGQGEAFF
>.|TRBV19|TRBJ2-6|TRBD1|19
TGTGCCAGTAGTATAGAAGGACAGGGTACCAGCTCTGGGGCCAACGTCCTGACTTTC
CASSIEGQGTSSGANVLTF
>.|TRBV24-1|TRBJ1-2|.|15
TGTGCCACCAGTGAAGGGGGTTTTGGATCACAAGGCTACACCTTC
CATSEGGFGSQGYTF
>.|TRBV14|TRBJ2-7|TRBD2|12
TGTGCCAGCAGCCAGGGACTAGGCGAGCAGTACTTC
CASSQGLGEQYF
>.|TRBV7-2|TRBJ1-5|.|16
TGTGCCAGCAGCTTAGCCCGGGGGACTAGCAATCAGCCCCAGCATTTT
CASSLARGTSNQPQHF
>.|TRBV3-1/TRBV3-2|TRBJ2-7|.|13
TGTGCCTCTTCGGCGGGGGCTATCGACGAGCAGTACTTC
CASSAGAIDEQYF
>.|TRBV11-3|TRBJ2-1|TRBD2|15
TGTGCCAGCAGCTTCGCGGGGGGACCTTACAATGAGCAGTTCTTC
CASSFAGGPYNEQFF
>.|TRBV19|TRBJ1-2|.|17
TGTGCCAGTAGTGAACGGGTGCGTCCCAAAGCTAACTATGGCTACACCTTC
CASSERVRPKANYGYTF
>.|TRBV27|TRBJ2-3|TRBD1|17
TGTGCCAGCAGCCCCCCACCGGACAGGGCTAGCACAGATACGCAGTATTTT
CASSPPPDRASTDTQYF
>.|TRBV6-5|TRBJ1-3|.|15
TGTGCCAGCACCCGGACAGTCAGCTCTGGAAACACCATATATTTT
CASTRTVSSGNTIYF
>.|TRBV12-3/TRBV12-4|TRBJ1-2|.|13
TGTGCCAGCAGTCCGGTTAAATTCTATGGCTACACCTTC
CASSPVKFYGYTF
>.|TRBV12-5|TRBJ1-1|TRBD1|16
TGTGCTAGTGGTTTGTGGACAGGGGCCATGAACACTGAAGCTTTCTTT
CASGLWTGAMNTEAFF
>.|TRBV5-1|TRBJ2-7|TRBD2|17
TGCGCCAGCAGCTTGGGAGGCAGGCCGGGGGGAACCTACGAGCAGTACTTC
CASSLGGRPGGTYEQYF
>.|TRBV21-1|TRBJ1-4|.|14
TGTGCCAGCAGCACGACAGCTTGGGATGAAAAACTGTTTTTT
CASSTTAWDEKLFF